This T cell receptor beta chain was sequenced in a study of cytomegalovirus exposure and HLA in healthy donors (dated by TCRdb to about 2017). Broadly, across the study: In an earlier analysis of some 610 of the donors, 276 Gb of sequence data and 90 million to 130 million unique TCR beta sequences from roughly 190 million T cells were reported. HLA typing covered class I and class II loci at four-digit resolution. A later genetic analysis took genome-wide SNP genotypes for 398 of the 666 donors and used that subset as a discovery cohort. The study combined high-throughput TCR immunosequencing, statistical association of individual TCRs with disease status, and machine learning to predict cytomegalovirus infection status. The number of typed donors differed by locus: roughly 620-630 for A, B, C, DRB1 and DQB1; 500 to 550 for DQA1; approximately 600 for DPA1; and around 450 for DPB1. Among roughly 370 genotyped donors of the cohort, an average of around 240,000 unique TCR beta nucleotide sequences were sequenced per donor, around a sixth of them non-productive. An early release covering over 500 HLA-typed donors comprised approximately 300 gigabases of sequencing data and around 85 million unique TCR sequences. A later analysis re-examined previously published TCR beta repertoires from around 670 donors and added high-resolution HLA genotyping to investigate patterns of TCR occurrence. About 5 DR-DQ haplotypes were handled as single units for association and clustering, since linkage in the cohort was strong. The study used immunosequencing to profile the T cell repertoires of under 700 subjects and linked those repertoires to cytomegalovirus serostatus. An earlier analysis of 450 to 750 of the donors used high-throughput TCR beta sequencing to judge whether each TCR beta V gene segment behaved as functional or pseudogenic. The aim of the study was to test whether cataloging public T cell receptors could identify signatures of past pathogen exposure. Rather than using new phenotypic data, the later analysis identified candidate immune exposures from TCR beta sequences and from how often those sequences occurred across donors. Of the 398 genotyped donors, 80% to 90% were placed in the genetic ancestry cluster associated with self-reported Caucasian donors. Every repertoire in the discovery cohort had been generated on one and the same sequencing platform. Along with the approximately 670-subject first cohort, a separate validation cohort of over a hundred different subjects was used. Donor age, sex, ethnicity and CMV serostatus were compiled together with the repertoire data. Beyond this particular receptor, the publication reports: In a later analysis, TCR association rates were found to vary across HLA loci, with the most associated TCRs seen for DRB1 alleles and the fewest for HLA-C alleles. Correlated functional status among segregating V segments might be attributable to linkage disequilibrium, but an unknown experimental factor could not be ruled out. Immune exposure information for the cohort was limited to CMV serostatus. In an earlier analysis of roughly 500 of the donors, most TCR beta V segments appeared in productive rearrangements about 87% or about 30% of the time, broadly matching IMGT annotations. The earlier analysis of nearly 600 of the donors excluded some 15 rarely observed V segments, including chromosome 9 orphons, because counts were too low. The sequencing pipeline was judged likely to have produced a cluster of highly shared sequence variants as a technical artifact. Assigning TCR associations to individual alleles was difficult when HLA alleles, especially DR and DQ, strongly co-occurred. The classifier was reported to diagnose cytomegalovirus status with high specificity and sensitivity in both the original cohort and the validation cohort. The study listed 150 to 200 TCR beta chains as associated with cytomegalovirus. A later genetic analysis reported fewer N-insertions in productive TCRs among donors in an Asian-associated ancestry cluster than the roughly 700-donor mean. A few of the identified cytomegalovirus-associated TCR beta chains were confirmed in vitro to be specific for cytomegalovirus antigens. In a later analysis, HLA-associated TCR beta chains were found to be more clonally expanded and to have lower generation probabilities than equally common non-associated chains. The 87-base-pair reads could not distinguish some IMGT-functional V segments, including TRBV6-2 and TRBV6-3, so those segments were excluded. Because some donors lacked HLA typing at each locus, the association tests relied only on the typed subset. According to a later analysis, most CMV-associated TCR beta chains appeared to be HLA-restricted, and the HLA associations seemed to be driven largely by CMV exposure. A further reported finding was that TCR beta sequences accurately predicted the HLA-A and HLA-B alleles for most subjects in the first cohort. Most TCR sequences were seen in very few donors, while some public TCRs were found in many individuals. In a later analysis, several top co-occurrence clusters were reported to appear linked to parvovirus B19, influenza, CMV and Epstein-Barr virus. V-gene and J-gene trimming of TCR beta chains was associated with a missense DCLRE1C variant in a later genetic analysis, and the association was replicated in an independent cohort. Specific HLA alleles were associated with 18,000 or so TCR beta sequences at a false discovery rate of 0.05 in a later analysis. Only TCR beta chains were sequenced in this cohort, and the absence of alpha or paired-chain data limited detectable features. Roughly uniform sequencing depth across donors was assumed in presence/absence analyses, although this assumption may not hold. The authors suggested that the approach could potentially be generalized to other disease states and immunological phenotypes.

In this sample, this clone turned up a few times. Its antigen is still unknown. The sample holds no much larger clone one base away, and base qualities are not on file. In total, just over 650 healthy bone marrow donors made up the cohort. At the time of sampling, all cohort members were nominally healthy, though unrecorded immune exposures were likely present. The donor was CMV seropositive and was included in the group of 270 or so seropositive cohort members. A peripheral blood sample was collected from each donor, and TCR beta sequencing was performed on peripheral blood mononuclear cells. The Qiagen DNeasy Blood Extraction Kit was used to extract genomic DNA from the blood cell samples. There are 16 amino acids in the CDR3, from cysteine to phenylalanine inclusive. Only CDR3 DNA remains: 48 bases, in frame from the first base. From a lookup of the germline V gene, CDR1 and CDR2 are MNHEY and SVGAGI. The germline V end is reduced by 4 bases and the J end by 4 bases; junction bases left unmatched: 10.

Receptor libraries were prepared by the immunoSEQ multiplex PCR assay. The multiplex PCR relied on a mix of 60 forward primers for TCR Vbeta segments and 13 reverse primers for TCR Jbeta segments. Amplification of the CDR3 region of rearranged TCR beta genes was performed with a multiplex PCR assay on genomic DNA. Amplified TCR beta libraries were sequenced as 87-base-pair reads on the Illumina HiSeq System. On the study's bioinformatics: Across the 500 to 750 repertoires, a later analysis counted tens of millions of unique TCR beta chains, 9 million to 14 million of which were shared by at least two donors. A nearest-neighbor algorithm error-corrected the raw reads and collapsed the reads into unique sequences, merging closely related sequences to remove PCR and sequencing errors. V, D and J gene segments were assigned by aligning CDR3 sequences to IMGT reference sequences. For a sequence to be retained, at least a six-nucleotide match to both a V gene segment and a J gene segment was required. A rearrangement counted as productive if the CDR3 had no stop codons and remained in frame with V and J, and every other rearrangement counted as non-productive. CDR3 was defined according to IMGT convention as the region running from the second conserved V-encoded cysteine to the conserved J-encoded phenylalanine. In an earlier analysis of roughly 610 of the donors, sequences lacking an unambiguous match to a single V gene segment were excluded. In an earlier analysis of around 600 of the donors, V segments were called functional above 56.7% productive rearrangements and were called segregating when the between-donor standard deviation exceeded 5%. A statistical classification framework was built for diagnosing cytomegalovirus status from the catalog of TCR beta chain sequences. In a later analysis, V and J genes were assigned by comparing TCR nucleotide sequences against IMGT/GENE-DB human TR gene sequences. In a later analysis, CDR3 sequences and most-parsimonious VDJ recombination scenarios were assigned using the TCRdist pipeline. In a later analysis, each TCR beta chain was defined by its CDR3 amino acid sequence together with its V-gene family, and reads lacking a unique V-gene family were excluded. A later analysis removed over 500 highly shared, low-generation-probability nucleotide sequences to deal with suspected cross-contamination and a sequencing artifact. In a later analysis, a clonal expansion index for each public chain was calculated from normalized within-repertoire ranks of inferred template counts. In a later analysis, generation probabilities were computed with a VDJ recombination model fitted to out-of-frame rearrangements, and the resulting probabilities were checked against IGoR. Hypergeometric tests were used in a later analysis to score TCR-TCR, TCR-HLA and TCR-CMV co-occurrence, with a repertoire-size bias correction applied to the TCR pairs. A later analysis estimated false discovery rates by permuting HLA or CMV assignments 20 times. In a later analysis, co-occurring TCRs were grouped using DBSCAN, and TCRdist sequence similarity was added for clustering within HLA-allele-positive subsets. Co-occurrence clustering excluded repertoires with fewer than 30,000 or more than 120,000 public chains, plus five with anomalous nucleotide sharing. TCRdb holds this immuneACCESS table with in-frame rearrangements only. Some clones are missing; in checked studies, unresolved V genes explain under half, and the rest has no known cause. The V and J calls and clone size come from that table; D and trimming were worked out from the DNA. Here the sample has under 200,000 clones; approximately 11% occur a single time. Together, the top ten hold under 10% of the sample.

Material: PBMCs. The TCR comes from a man aged 45-60 years in good health and CMV-seropositive. Recombination joined TRBV6-5 with TRBJ1-2, and 9 junction bases match TRBD1. The base sequence is TGTGCCAGCAGTTCCCTCCCGGGACAGGGAAGCTATGGCTACACCTTC. The encoded protein is CASSSLPGQGSYGYTF.